This T cell receptor (beta chain) stems from a study of shared clonotypes between healthy human individuals. Study in general: Every donor yielded three CD4 naive, three CD4 memory, two CD8 naive and one CD8 memory plate. Study findings and constraints: Sampling covered nothing but blood. Tissue TCR repertoires likely differ from those found in blood.

Trimming removed 9 bases from V and 5 bases from J; junction bases left unmatched: 10. The CDR3 contains 14 residues. Germline V gene lookup returns CDR1 MNHNS and CDR2 SASEGT. Naive CD8 isolation took CD45RO-negative cells positively selected for CCR7 and excluded terminally differentiated effector memory CD45RA+ cells. Comments on this clone: Its antigen is unknown.

At a deep level, the assay was run. Here immunoSEQ multiplex PCR was the method, and the copy in TCRdb shows in-frame clones only, minus some. Among about 2 million clones listed, approximately 94% were seen once. This chain joins TRBV6-1 and TRBJ2-1; 7 nucleotides line up with TRBD2. The clonotype originates from a young man in good health. The sequencing sample was made of naive CD8+ T cells sorted from blood. Here the CDR3 DNA reads TGTGCCAGTGTACCGGGACTACCTGACAATGAGCAGTTCTTC. Its protein is CASVPGLPDNEQFF.